The clone carrying this T cell receptor beta chain was found a few times. No antigen is known for it. MiXCR, applied by TCRdb to the 5' RACE reads, yields one record per CDR3 protein. The sample has around 470,000 distinct CDR3 sequences, approximately 15% seen once. Trimming shortened V by 6 bases and J by 5 bases, and 16 bases separated the two germline ends. Germline loops: CDR1 SEHNR, CDR2 FQNEAQ (reference sequence). The CDR3 runs 15 residues. This specimen belongs to a study of identical twins. Study observations and caveats: Rather than following the same donors, the conclusions depended on cross-sectional statistical analysis.

This sample also belongs to another study, concerning yellow fever vaccine responses in identical twins.

Source material: CD4+ T cells sorted from blood. This chain connects TRBV7-9 to TRBJ2-2; a possible D gene is TRBD1 (5 bases). The TCR comes from a woman between 18 and 29 years old in good health. In nucleotides, the CDR3 is TGTGCCAGCAGGCCCATAGGGGCAGGGACCGGGGAGCTGTTTTTT. Its protein product is CASRPIGAGTGELFF.